The clone carrying this TCR beta chain was detected many times. Its matching antigen is unknown. These data are taken from a study of T-cell memory formation after mild COVID-19. General study results and limits: What remained unconfirmed was the SARS-CoV-2 specificity of second-wave clones peaking on day 37. Contracting clones, day 15 to 85, had balanced CD4/CD8, and later expanders favored CD4+. Prior to infection, memory already included some responding clones, suggesting cross-reactive memory joined.

The CDR3 consists of 15 residues. Germline CDR1 DFQATT, CDR2 SNEGSKA (reference sequence). The V and J ends lost 1 base and 4 bases respectively, with 15 bases between them. Barcoded TCR alpha and TCR beta cDNA libraries with UMIs came from 5'RACE using constant-segment primers. Via MiXCR, TCRdb re-called the 5' RACE reads, giving one row per CDR3 protein. Of 400,000 or so distinct CDR3 sequences listed, 15% to 20% are singletons. V gene TRBV20-1 combines with J gene TRBJ2-3; the D is unclear. The receptor's source is an adult woman who had mild COVID-19 (a few samples of this study predate the infection). Cell type and time point are not known. The sequencing input was PBMCs or a T cell subset sorted from them (not recorded which). CDR3 coding DNA: TGCAGTGCTAGAGCCTCAGCGCTTTTAGCAGATACGCAGTATTTT. The encoded protein is CSARASALLADTQYF.